The rows below give T cell receptor beta chains drawn from one sample of a study of OX40 agonist ivuxolimab in advanced cancers. Only in-frame clones appear in the TCRdb table, and some are missing; sequencing was by immunoSEQ multiplex PCR. The sample has tens of thousands of clones, roughly 80% seen once. The material was CD4+ or CD8+ T cells sorted from blood, obtained in a trial of the OX40 agonist ivuxolimab. The receptor source for this set is an adult with an advanced solid tumor such as melanoma, head and neck, liver or kidney cancer. The CDR3 runs from the conserved cysteine through the conserved F or W. Each record gives: J gene, V gene, CDR3 protein.

j_gene: TRBJ2-3
v_gene: TRBV29-1
CDR3aa: CSVLPRRGPKRSTDTQYF

j_gene: TRBJ1-1
v_gene: TRBV7-9
CDR3aa: CASSVSRESPQAPNTEAFF

j_gene: TRBJ2-3
v_gene: TRBV7-8
CDR3aa: CASSLVWWATSTDTQYF

j_gene: TRBJ1-2
v_gene: TRBV7-6
CDR3aa: CASSQSGTDGYTF

j_gene: TRBJ2-1
v_gene: TRBV5-1
CDR3aa: CASSFHGSAGNEQFF

j_gene: TRBJ2-1
v_gene: TRBV10-1
CDR3aa: CASSDGVAGFNEQFF

j_gene: TRBJ1-4
v_gene: TRBV15
CDR3aa: CATSNGLGANEKLFF

j_gene: TRBJ2-7
v_gene: TRBV5-6
CDR3aa: CASSLSWGRSYEQYF

j_gene: TRBJ1-1
v_gene: TRBV29-1
CDR3aa: CSVADRANGVAEAFF

j_gene: TRBJ1-3
v_gene: TRBV2
CDR3aa: CASSGNTIYF

j_gene: TRBJ2-1
v_gene: TRBV7-2
CDR3aa: CASALNNEQFF

j_gene: TRBJ1-1
v_gene: TRBV7-2
CDR3aa: CASSFAGLGNTEAFF

j_gene: TRBJ1-5
v_gene: TRBV5-6
CDR3aa: CASRSRGILSNQPQHF

j_gene: TRBJ2-2
v_gene: TRBV9
CDR3aa: CASSYIYTGELFF

j_gene: TRBJ2-1
v_gene: TRBV5-8
CDR3aa: CASSLGGPRYNEQFF

j_gene: TRBJ2-1
v_gene: TRBV4-2
CDR3aa: CASSQELRARPNEQFF

j_gene: TRBJ2-7
v_gene: TRBV7-8
CDR3aa: CASSADSPNKQYF

j_gene: TRBJ2-5
v_gene: TRBV29-1
CDR3aa: CSVESLAGAQETQYF

j_gene: TRBJ2-2
v_gene: TRBV18
CDR3aa: CASSSGLAGLKNTGELFF

j_gene: TRBJ2-7
v_gene: TRBV7-9
CDR3aa: CASSLGQVGEQYF

j_gene: TRBJ2-3
v_gene: TRBV29-1
CDR3aa: CSVAHHVVPGQGDTQYF

j_gene: TRBJ2-7
v_gene: TRBV7-2
CDR3aa: CASSLQLRGEQYF

j_gene: TRBJ1-1
v_gene: TRBV5-1
CDR3aa: CASSLGVAEAFF

j_gene: TRBJ2-5
v_gene: TRBV9
CDR3aa: CASSAGGETQYF

j_gene: TRBJ2-1
v_gene: TRBV11-2
CDR3aa: CASSLGTHSYNEQFF

j_gene: TRBJ2-7
v_gene: TRBV27
CDR3aa: CASSRNPGPLSYEQYF

j_gene: TRBJ2-7
v_gene: TRBV2
CDR3aa: CASSEGPTPYEQYF

j_gene: TRBJ2-7
v_gene: TRBV10-3
CDR3aa: CAIKGQGGDYEQYF

j_gene: TRBJ2-1
v_gene: TRBV5-4
CDR3aa: CASIPGQGSYNEQFF

j_gene: TRBJ2-2
v_gene: TRBV9
CDR3aa: CASSVGPSPNTGELFF

j_gene: TRBJ1-4
v_gene: TRBV7-2
CDR3aa: CASSLGRNEKLFF

j_gene: TRBJ1-2
v_gene: TRBV19
CDR3aa: CASTPRGGVLSYGYTF

j_gene: TRBJ2-3
v_gene: TRBV30
CDR3aa: CAWSPNLVRTDTQYF

j_gene: TRBJ1-3
v_gene: TRBV6-5
CDR3aa: CASMGAMSSGNTIYF

j_gene: TRBJ2-7
v_gene: TRBV5-4
CDR3aa: CASSLDGGRAYEQYF

j_gene: TRBJ2-7
v_gene: TRBV19
CDR3aa: CASSIDRTLAENEQYF

j_gene: TRBJ1-2
v_gene: TRBV7-6
CDR3aa: CASSPRDRESYGYTF

j_gene: TRBJ2-1
v_gene: TRBV9
CDR3aa: CASSVSDNYNEQFF

j_gene: TRBJ1-1
v_gene: TRBV5-6
CDR3aa: CASSLLADEAFF

j_gene: TRBJ1-2
v_gene: TRBV11-2
CDR3aa: CASSPDGSAPNYGYTF

j_gene: TRBJ1-3
v_gene: TRBV7-2
CDR3aa: CASSRDRGSGNTIYF

j_gene: TRBJ2-4
v_gene: TRBV29-1
CDR3aa: CSVAQGWENIQYF

j_gene: TRBJ2-1
v_gene: TRBV7-9
CDR3aa: CASSLDRGDRYNEQFF

j_gene: TRBJ2-1
v_gene: TRBV29-1
CDR3aa: CSVEEGWDEQFF

j_gene: TRBJ1-6
v_gene: TRBV19
CDR3aa: CASSRQYNSPLHF

j_gene: TRBJ2-1
v_gene: TRBV27
CDR3aa: CATPGGRESSYNEQFF

j_gene: TRBJ2-1
v_gene: TRBV5-1
CDR3aa: CASSLSHSGSYNEQFF

j_gene: TRBJ2-7
v_gene: TRBV5-1
CDR3aa: CASSLEVGYEQYF

j_gene: TRBJ1-4
v_gene: TRBV19
CDR3aa: CASSIPAPNEKLFF

j_gene: TRBJ2-6
v_gene: TRBV7-8
CDR3aa: CASSSRAPYSTSGIYGANVLTF

j_gene: TRBJ2-3
v_gene: TRBV10-3
CDR3aa: CAISDRVVLVSDTQYF

j_gene: TRBJ2-5
v_gene: TRBV1
CDR3aa: CTSSLGYEETQYF